The T cell receptor (beta chain) described here comes from a study of blood T cell repertoires in COVID-19. Study summary: Italy, Spain and the United States were the sources of the convalescent and acute COVID-19 samples. PBMCs, B-cell-depleted T cells, or T cells were the source of the cDNA or gDNA that made up the material.

Original processing notes: Amplified reference gene primers provided the basis for estimating nucleated cell counts. Some clones are missing from TCRdb's copy, which holds only in-frame ones; the method was immunoSEQ multiplex PCR. That table gives V, J and clone size, and the DNA gave D and trimming. The repertoire holds 200,000 to 250,000 clones, with around nine tenths as singletons. V was pared by 4 bases and J by 0 bases, with 10 bases between. This CDR3 is built from 16 residues. The germline CDR1 and CDR2 sequences are MNHEY and SVGAGI. Patients of the Seattle cohort, enrolled during active infection, were followed longitudinally.

This receptor was obtained from a man aged 30 to 45 with COVID-19, enrolled during active disease. V gene TRBV6-5 combines with J gene TRBJ1-6; D remains ambiguous. The sequenced sample consisted of peripheral blood. The CDR3: CASSWQASSYNSPLHF. DNA of the CDR3: TGTGCCAGCAGTTGGCAGGCGAGCTCCTATAATTCACCCCTCCACTTT.